The sequence of this TCR beta chain was determined in a study of T cell repertoires in cytomegalovirus infection. Turning to the study itself: The authors relied on CMV epitopes, both recently identified HLA-C-restricted and well-studied HLA-B-restricted. Public TCR beta signatures indicated both CMV infection and matching HLA type. Findings and limits, study-wide: Carriage of CMV together with the relevant HLA was identifiable through cumulative public TCR beta family frequency. CMV-specific TCR beta clonotypes restricted by HLA-C were the ones dominating the ex vivo response.

TCRdb reanalysed the reads using MiXCR and keeps one entry per CDR3 protein. The sample lists about 470,000 distinct CDR3 sequences; 42% were seen once. Of note for this clonotype: Antigen: not known.

Germline loops: CDR1 SGHTA, CDR2 FQGNSA. The CDR3 length is 14 residues. Losses at the gene ends were 3 bases for V and 5 bases for J; bases not matched to a gene: 5. The chain links TRBV7-2 to TRBJ2-5; the match to TRBD1 covers 8 bases. This receptor was obtained from a human donor in good health (CMV status not recorded). Some clones in this sample may be carry-over from other donors' samples. The sample in question was cultured PBMCs, obtained from culture after CMV antigen stimulation. CDR3 sequence: CASSFDRGDETQYF. CDR3 DNA: TGTGCCAGCAGCTTCGACAGGGGAGACGAGACCCAGTACTTC.